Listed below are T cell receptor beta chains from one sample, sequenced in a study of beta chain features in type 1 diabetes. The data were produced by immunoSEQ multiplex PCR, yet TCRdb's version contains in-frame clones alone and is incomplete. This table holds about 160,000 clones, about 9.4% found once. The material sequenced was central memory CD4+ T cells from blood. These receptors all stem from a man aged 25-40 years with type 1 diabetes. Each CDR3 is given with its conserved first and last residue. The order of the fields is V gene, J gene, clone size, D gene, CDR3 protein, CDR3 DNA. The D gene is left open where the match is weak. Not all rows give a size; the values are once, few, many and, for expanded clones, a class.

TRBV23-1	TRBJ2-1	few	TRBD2	CASTWRELGNEQFF	TGCGCCAGCACTTGGCGGGAGTTGGGCAATGAGCAGTTCTTC
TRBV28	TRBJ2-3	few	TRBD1	CASSTGQIDTQYF	TGTGCCAGCAGTACGGGACAGATAGATACGCAGTATTTT
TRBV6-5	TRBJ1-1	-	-	CASSFLQEGGEAFF	TGTGCCAGCAGTTTCCTCCAAGAGGGAGGTGAAGCTTTCTTT
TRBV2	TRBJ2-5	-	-	CASIPQGETQYF	TGTGCCAGTATTCCGCAGGGGGAGACCCAGTACTTC
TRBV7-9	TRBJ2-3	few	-	CASSPTPDTQYF	TGTGCCAGCAGCCCCACACCAGATACGCAGTATTTT
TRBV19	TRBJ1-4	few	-	CATSDSGEKLFF	TGTGCCACCTCAGATTCGGGTGAAAAACTGTTTTTT
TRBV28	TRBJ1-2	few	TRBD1	CASSSLDRDYGYTF	TGTGCCAGCAGTTCTCTGGACAGGGATTATGGCTACACCTTC
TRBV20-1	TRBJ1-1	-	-	CSARDIQGAFF	TGCAGTGCTAGAGATATCCAGGGAGCTTTCTTT
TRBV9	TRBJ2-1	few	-	CASSVGDRNNEQFF	TGTGCCAGCAGCGTAGGAGATAGAAACAATGAGCAGTTCTTC
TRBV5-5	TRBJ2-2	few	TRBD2	CASSGVAGLPGELFF	TGTGCCAGCAGCGGGGTAGCGGGACTCCCCGGGGAGCTGTTTTTT
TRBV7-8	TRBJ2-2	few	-	CASSLRRGYTGELFF	TGTGCCAGCAGCCTCCGGAGGGGATACACCGGGGAGCTGTTTTTT
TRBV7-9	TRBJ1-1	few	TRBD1	CASSVDRVITEAFF	TGTGCCAGCAGCGTTGACAGGGTGATCACTGAAGCTTTCTTT
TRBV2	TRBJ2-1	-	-	CASSSQLTATYNEQFF	TGTGCCAGCAGTTCCCAATTGACAGCTACCTACAATGAGCAGTTCTTC
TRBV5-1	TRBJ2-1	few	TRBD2	CASSLVPGLTYNEQFF	TGCGCCAGCAGCTTGGTCCCGGGACTAACTTACAATGAGCAGTTCTTC
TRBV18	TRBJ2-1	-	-	CASSPEGYNEQFF	TGTGCCAGCTCACCGGAGGGGTACAATGAGCAGTTCTTC
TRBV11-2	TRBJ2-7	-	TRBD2	CASNPGLGVDEQYF	TGTGCCAGCAACCCGGGACTAGGAGTTGACGAGCAGTACTTC
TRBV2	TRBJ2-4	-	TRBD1	CASSLGQGVNIQYF	TGTGCCAGCAGTCTAGGACAGGGGGTGAACATTCAGTACTTC
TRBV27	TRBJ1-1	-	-	CASSLQGVQAEAFF	TGTGCCAGCAGTTTACAAGGCGTTCAGGCTGAAGCTTTCTTT
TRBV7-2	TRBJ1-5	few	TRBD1	CASSPTGGVWPQHF	TGTGCCAGCAGCCCAACAGGGGGTGTTTGGCCCCAGCATTTT
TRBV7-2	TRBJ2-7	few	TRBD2	CASSWPSGSQSYEQYF	TGTGCCAGCAGCTGGCCTAGCGGGAGCCAATCCTACGAGCAGTACTTC
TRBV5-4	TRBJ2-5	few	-	CASSSTRGLQETQYF	TGTGCCAGCAGCTCCACCCGGGGACTGCAAGAGACCCAGTACTTC
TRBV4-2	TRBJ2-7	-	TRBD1	CASSQAPRGTGPYEQYF	TGTGCCAGCAGCCAAGCGCCCAGGGGGACGGGGCCGTACGAGCAGTACTTC
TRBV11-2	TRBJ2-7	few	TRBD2	CASSPQPASGRGEQYF	TGTGCCAGCAGCCCTCAACCCGCTAGCGGGAGAGGCGAGCAGTACTTC
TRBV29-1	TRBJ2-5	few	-	CSVSLSETQYF	TGCAGCGTTTCTTTAAGCGAGACCCAGTACTTC
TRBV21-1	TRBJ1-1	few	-	CASSPTWEAFF	TGTGCCAGCAGCCCGACTTGGGAAGCTTTCTTT